Listed here are 31 T cell receptor beta chains from one sample, sequenced in a study of blood T cell repertoires in COVID-19. Sequencing used immunoSEQ multiplex PCR; TCRdb keeps in-frame clones, though not all of them. The table lists approximately 150,000 clones, just over 85% of them singletons. Sequenced input: peripheral blood. These receptors came from a man aged 65 to 85 with acute or convalescent COVID-19.

The gene calls are TRBV6-5 and TRBJ1-5, with 9 bases matching TRBD1. Losses at the gene ends were 6 bases for V and 7 bases for J; bases not matched to a gene: 10. Germline CDR1 reads MNHEY; CDR2 reads SVGAGI. The CDR3 is 15 residues long. The CDR3 reads CASSSGTGTWQPQHF. The DNA for the CDR3 is TGTGCCAGCAGCTCCGGGACAGGGACTTGGCAGCCCCAGCATTTT.

This chain links TRBV7-8 with TRBJ2-2; D possibly corresponds to TRBD2 (7 bases). CDR3 length: 16 amino acids. Germline V gene sequence: CDR1 SGHVS, CDR2 FQNEAQ. The V end lost 5 bases, the J end lost 2 bases, and 15 bases lay between the germline ends. The CDR3 spells CASSNLRGANTGELFF. The CDR3 bases are TGTGCCAGCAGCAACCTCCGGGGGGCTAACACCGGGGAGCTGTTTTTT.

The V call is TRBV5-1, the J call TRBJ2-1; 8 bases fit TRBD1. Germline V gene data show CDR1 as SGHRS and CDR2 as YFSETQ. The CDR3 covers 19 residues. The junction had 12 bases not matched to a gene; V was cut back by 0 bases and J by 1 base. The chain's CDR3 is CASSLEGRRDRLSYNEQFF. As DNA, the CDR3 is TGCGCCAGCAGCTTGGAAGGGAGGAGGGACAGGCTTTCCTACAATGAGCAGTTCTTC.

Of note for this clone: The sample holds other DNA sequences that translate to the same CDR3. The chain recombines TRBV12-3 or TRBV12-4 with TRBJ1-2; D not certain. V lost 2 bases and J lost 4, with 8 bases in between. The CDR3 has 13 amino acids. The CDR3 is CASSLTGGYGYTF. In nucleotides, the CDR3 is TGTGCCAGCAGTTTAACGGGAGGCTATGGCTACACCTTC.

This sequence joins TRBV18 and TRBJ1-2, with D tentatively TRBD1 (5 bases). The CDR3 is 14 residues long. CDR1 is KGHSH, CDR2 LQKENI, per germline. V was trimmed by 3 bases and J by 1 base, leaving 9 bases between them. CDR3 region: CASSPTGFNYGYTF. The DNA of the CDR3 is TGTGCCAGCTCACCCACAGGCTTTAACTATGGCTACACCTTC.

J is TRBJ2-3 and V is TRBV7-2; 9 nucleotides match TRBD2. Germline CDR1 reads SGHTA; CDR2 reads FQGNSA. There are 15 residues in the CDR3. The ends lost 5 bases at V and 5 bases at J; junction bases unmatched: 8. CDR3 residues: CASSLTSGSQDTQYF. In DNA form, the CDR3 reads TGTGCCAGCAGCCTCACTAGCGGGTCCCAAGATACGCAGTATTTT.

V gene TRBV28 combines with J gene TRBJ1-4; 8 nucleotides match TRBD1. The CDR3 has 17 residues. Germline V gene data show CDR1 as MDHEN and CDR2 as SYDVKM. With V trimmed by 4 bases and J by 4 bases, 11 bases remained unmatched. The CDR3 is CASSSLMGTGRNEKLFF. As DNA, the CDR3 is TGTGCCAGCAGTTCCCTCATGGGGACAGGCCGTAATGAAAAACTGTTTTTT.

V gene TRBV7-3 combines with J gene TRBJ2-4; D might be TRBD2 (5 bases). The CDR3 covers 18 residues. V dropped 0 bases and J dropped 0 bases, with 15 bases sitting between them. Per the germline V gene, CDR1 is SGHTA and CDR2 is FQGTGA. In nucleotides, the CDR3 is TGTGCCAGCAGCTTAACGCGGGTAGGCCTTCTAGCCAAAAACATTCAGTACTTC. It specifies CASSLTRVGLLAKNIQYF. The variable domain in full, completed from reference TRBV7-3 and TRBJ2-4, reads GAGVSQTPSNKVTEKGKYVELRCDPISGHTALYWYRQSLGQGPEFLIYFQGTGAADDSGLPNDRFFAVRPEGSVSTLKIQRTERGDSAVYLCASSLTRVGLLAKNIQYFGAGTRLSVL.

This clone appeared once. This chain joins TRBV24-1 and TRBJ2-1, with 10 bases matching TRBD1. This CDR3 spans 18 amino acids. J was trimmed by 0 bases and V by 5 bases; bases with no gene match: 9. Germline V gene data show CDR1 as KGHDR and CDR2 as SFDVKD. This chain's CDR3 is CATSGTGGSWSSYNEQFF. The CDR3 coding sequence is TGTGCCACCAGTGGGACAGGGGGATCTTGGAGCTCCTACAATGAGCAGTTCTTC.

This rearrangement joins TRBV29-1 to TRBJ2-1, with 7 bases that match TRBD1. Trimming removed 7 bases from V and 9 bases from J; junction bases left unmatched: 6. The CDR3 totals 11 residues. Germline CDR1 is SQVTM and CDR2 is ANQGSEA. DNA of the CDR3: TGCAGCGGGGGACAGTCGACTGAGCAGTTCTTC. Translating gives CSGGQSTEQFF.

This clone was seen only a few times. The V call is TRBV15, the J call TRBJ2-7, with D perhaps matching TRBD2 (5 bases). Germline V lookup: CDR1 LNHNV, CDR2 YYDKDF (reference sequence). CDR3 length: 13 residues. V was shortened by 4 bases and J by 3 bases, with 10 bases between the two germline ends. CDR3 sequence (DNA): TGTGCCACCAGCAATGGGGAGAACTACGAGCAGTACTTC. Its protein product is CATSNGENYEQYF.

The chain employs TRBV6-5 and TRBJ2-7, with TRBD2 matching over 7 bases. Germline CDR1 is MNHEY and CDR2 is SVGAGI. V was clipped by 7 bases and J by 2 bases; unmatched bases: 5. The CDR3 is 13 amino acids. The CDR3 sequence is CASKLAQTYEQYF. Here the CDR3 DNA reads TGTGCCAGCAAACTAGCGCAGACCTACGAGCAGTACTTC.

The chain links TRBV28 to TRBJ1-1; the match to TRBD1 covers 8 bases. V was pared by 4 bases and J by 1 base, with 5 bases of the junction left unmatched. The CDR3 has 15 residues. Per the germline V gene, CDR1 is MDHEN and CDR2 is SYDVKM. CDR3 protein: CASSSQGVSNTEAFF. The CDR3 region has the DNA TGTGCCAGCAGTTCACAGGGGGTGTCGAACACTGAAGCTTTCTTT.

J is TRBJ2-1 and V is TRBV5-4, with 9 positions matching TRBD1. CDR3 length: 12 amino acids. V was clipped by 5 bases and J by 8 bases; unmatched bases: 2. Germline CDR1 SGHNT, CDR2 YYREEE (reference sequence). The CDR3 reads CASSWTGDEQFF. The CDR3 DNA sequence: TGTGCCAGCAGTTGGACAGGGGATGAGCAGTTCTTC.

The chain is built from TRBV15 and TRBJ2-7, with a weak D call TRBD2 (6 bases). The germline gives CDR1 LNHNV, CDR2 YYDKDF (reference sequence). Trimming pared 1 base from V and 3 bases from J, leaving 7 bases between. This CDR3 spans 13 amino acids. CDR3 in DNA: TGTGCCACCAGCAGAGCGGAGGGCTACGAGCAGTACTTC. Translation: CATSRAEGYEQYF. Drawing the rest from reference TRBV15 and TRBJ2-7, the complete variable domain is DAMVIQNPRYQVTQFGKPVTLSCSQTLNHNVMYWYQQKSSQAPKLLFHYYDKDFNNEADTPDNFQSRRPNTSFCFLDIRSPGLGDTAMYLCATSRAEGYEQYFGPGTRLTVT.

The chain employs TRBV11-1 and TRBJ1-2; 12 bases are shared with TRBD1. The V gene's germline CDR1 is SGHAT and CDR2 FQDESV (reference sequence). J was trimmed by 6 bases and V by 5 bases; bases with no gene match: 7. This CDR3 spans 15 amino acids. In DNA, the CDR3 is TGTGCCAGCAGCAGCCGGGACAGGGGGCTGGATGGCTACACCTTC. Translating gives CASSSRDRGLDGYTF.

The V gene is TRBV15, the J gene TRBJ2-5; possibly TRBD1 for D (6 bases). CDR3 size: 17 residues. Germline V gene data show CDR1 as LNHNV and CDR2 as YYDKDF (reference sequence). Trimming removed 3 bases from V and 2 bases from J, with 19 bases in between. DNA for the CDR3: TGTGCCACCAGCAGTGCCCGGTGGGGGCTGGGTCAAGAGACCCAGTACTTC. This translates into CATSSARWGLGQETQYF.

This clone was counted once. V usage is TRBV3-1 (or the pseudogene TRBV3-2) and J usage is TRBJ1-1; the match to TRBD1 covers 7 bases. V lost 4 bases, J lost 0 bases, and 2 bases stayed unmatched. CDR3 length: 14 residues. Per germline, CDR1 LGHDT and CDR2 YNNKEL (reference sequence). CDR3 nucleotides: TGTGCCAGCAGCCGTGGACAGGTGAACACTGAAGCTTTCTTT. Its translation is CASSRGQVNTEAFF.

V usage is TRBV12-3 or TRBV12-4 and J usage is TRBJ1-3; no clear D. V was cut by 3 bases and J by 8 bases, with 8 bases left in between. This CDR3 is built from 12 residues. CDR3 DNA sequence: TGTGCCAGCAGTTTTACCGGGGACACCATATATTTT. This encodes CASSFTGDTIYF.

This clone has only one observation. V usage is TRBV30 and J usage is TRBJ1-2, with a weak D call TRBD1 (6 bases). V lost 3 bases to trimming and J lost 8 bases, with 13 bases between them. The CDR3 runs 12 residues. Germline CDR1 and CDR2: GTSNPN and SVGIG (reference sequence). The chain's CDR3 is CAWRGAGFGYTF. The CDR3 nucleotides read TGTGCCTGGAGGGGGGCAGGGTTCGGCTACACCTTC.

The chain is built from TRBV9 and TRBJ2-5; TRBD2 matches 11 bases. The germline CDR1 and CDR2 sequences are SGDLS and YYNGEE. CDR3 length equals 16 residues. Trimming removed 2 bases from V and 5 bases from J; junction bases left unmatched: 8. This chain's CDR3 is CASSVVAGGPFETQYF. The CDR3 nucleotides read TGTGCCAGCAGCGTGGTAGCGGGAGGGCCTTTTGAGACCCAGTACTTC.

This clone was seen only once. This rearrangement joins TRBV5-1 to TRBJ2-1; TRBD1 might be the D (6 bases). This CDR3 comprises 15 residues. Trimming took off 0 bases at V and 3 bases at J, with 10 bases between the two ends. Germline loops: CDR1 SGHRS, CDR2 YFSETQ. The CDR3 spells CASSLVAGDYNEQFF. CDR3 coding DNA: TGCGCCAGCAGCTTGGTCGCAGGGGACTACAATGAGCAGTTCTTC.

The V gene is TRBV10-3, the J gene TRBJ1-6; no clear D. The V end was cut by 2 bases, the J end by 9 bases, with 5 bases between. Germline CDR1 is ENHRY and CDR2 is SYGVKD. CDR3 length: 12 amino acids. The CDR3 bases are TGTGCCATCAGTGAGCCCCTTTCACCCCTCCACTTT. This sequence encodes CAISEPLSPLHF.

This clone has just one count. The chain employs TRBV7-2 and TRBJ2-2; TRBD2 aligns across 12 bases. This CDR3 spans 16 amino acids. Germline CDR1 and CDR2: SGHTA and FQGNSA. The J segment lost 7 bases and the V segment lost 1 base, leaving 4 bases of the junction unmatched. The CDR3 DNA reads TGTGCCAGCAGCTTAGGGACTAGCGGGAAGGACGGGGAGCTGTTTTTT. Protein: CASSLGTSGKDGELFF.

The J gene is TRBJ2-7, the V gene TRBV11-2; TRBD1 is a possible D gene (5 bases). CDR1 is SGHAT and CDR2 is FQNNGV in the germline V gene. The V end lost 2 bases, the J end lost 4 bases, and 15 bases lay between the germline ends. This CDR3 comprises 15 residues. The CDR3 protein is CASSLSAGIQYEQYF. The CDR3 nucleotides are TGTGCCAGCAGCTTAAGTGCAGGGATTCAGTACGAGCAGTACTTC.

This chain connects TRBV5-1 to TRBJ2-5; TRBD1 matches at 8 bases. Trimming removed 1 base from V and 5 bases from J; junction bases left unmatched: 7. The germline V gene has CDR1 SGHRS and CDR2 YFSETQ. The CDR3 covers 15 residues. Written as DNA, the CDR3 is TGCGCCAGCAGCTTGCGTCAGGGGGCAGGGGAGACCCAGTACTTC. The encoded protein is CASSLRQGAGETQYF.

The genes are TRBV7-3 and TRBJ1-1, with a possible D match to TRBD1 (6 bases). This CDR3 spans 13 amino acids. Germline lookup yields CDR1 SGHTA and CDR2 FQGTGA. Trimming shortened V by 3 bases and J by 2 bases, and 7 bases separated the two germline ends. The CDR3 loop is CASSLTGNTEAFF. In DNA, the CDR3 is TGTGCCAGCAGCTTGACAGGCAACACTGAAGCTTTCTTT.

This clone was seen a few times. The J gene is TRBJ2-7, the V gene TRBV5-1; D is possibly TRBD2 (5 bases). The CDR3 covers 14 residues. The germline V and J ends were trimmed by 4 bases and 2 bases, with 13 bases remaining between them. Germline assignment: CDR1 SGHRS and CDR2 YFSETQ. This CDR3 reads CASSTGLGAYEQYF. The CDR3 DNA reads TGCGCCAGCAGCACTGGACTCGGCGCCTACGAGCAGTACTTC.

The gene calls are TRBV4-3 and TRBJ2-5, with TRBD2 identical over 7 bases. Germline values: CDR1 LGHNA, CDR2 YSLEER. Trimming at V came to 1 base and at J to 4 bases, leaving 3 bases not matched to a gene. The CDR3 has 14 residues. DNA for the CDR3: TGCGCCAGCAGCCAAGGCGGCGGGAGAGAGACCCAGTACTTC. This codes for CASSQGGGRETQYF.

This chain links TRBV6-5 with TRBJ1-1; TRBD1 matches at 8 bases. CDR1 is MNHEY, CDR2 SVGAGI, per germline. This CDR3 has 12 residues. J gave up 6 bases and V 5 bases, and 2 bases lay outside the gene matches. The CDR3 is CASSLQGAEAFF. The CDR3 DNA reads TGTGCCAGCAGTCTACAGGGGGCTGAAGCTTTCTTT.

The rearrangement uses TRBV6-2 or TRBV6-3 and TRBJ1-1; possibly TRBD1 for D (6 bases). CDR1 is MNHEY and CDR2 is SVGEGT in the germline V gene. V gave up 2 bases and J gave up 5 bases, with 18 bases separating them. CDR3 length equals 16 residues. The CDR3 nucleotides are TGTGCCAGCAGTTACATAAGGGGGAGCGTGGGAACTGAAGCTTTCTTT. Its translation: CASSYIRGSVGTEAFF.